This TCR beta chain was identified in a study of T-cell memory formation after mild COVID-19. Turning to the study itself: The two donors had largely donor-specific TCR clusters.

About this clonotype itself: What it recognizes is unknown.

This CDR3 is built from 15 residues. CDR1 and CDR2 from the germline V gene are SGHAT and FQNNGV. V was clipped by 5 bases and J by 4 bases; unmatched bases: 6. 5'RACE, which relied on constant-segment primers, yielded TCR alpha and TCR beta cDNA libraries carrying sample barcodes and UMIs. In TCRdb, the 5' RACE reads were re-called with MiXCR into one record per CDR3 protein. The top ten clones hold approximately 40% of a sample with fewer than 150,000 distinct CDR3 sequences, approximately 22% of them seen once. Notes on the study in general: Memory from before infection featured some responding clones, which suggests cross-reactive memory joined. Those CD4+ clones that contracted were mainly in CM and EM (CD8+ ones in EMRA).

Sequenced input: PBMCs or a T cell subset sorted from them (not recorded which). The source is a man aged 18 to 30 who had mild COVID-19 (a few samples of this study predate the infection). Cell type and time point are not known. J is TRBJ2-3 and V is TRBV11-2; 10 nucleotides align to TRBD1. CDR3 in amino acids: CASSRPGQGSDTQYF. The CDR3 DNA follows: TGTGCCAGCAGCCGACCGGGACAGGGGTCAGATACGCAGTATTTT. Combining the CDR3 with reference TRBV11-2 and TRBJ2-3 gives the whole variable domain EAGVAQSPRYKIIEKRQSVAFWCNPISGHATLYWYQQILGQGPKLLIQFQNNGVVDDSQLPKDRFSAERLKGVDSTLKIQPAKLEDSAVYLCASSRPGQGSDTQYFGPGTRLTVL.